A selection of T cell receptor beta chains follows, all from one sample in a study of OX40 agonist ivuxolimab in advanced cancers. Using immunoSEQ multiplex PCR, the repertoire was profiled, and TCRdb retains in-frame clones only, with some absent. This repertoire shows approximately 73,000 clones, less than 90% found once; its top ten account for 10% to 15%. Material: CD4+ or CD8+ T cells sorted from blood, obtained in a trial of the OX40 agonist ivuxolimab. Every receptor here comes from an adult with an advanced solid tumor such as melanoma, head and neck, liver or kidney cancer. Both conserved end residues are part of each CDR3. The order of the fields is D gene, CDR3 length, J gene, clone size, V gene, CDR3 protein, CDR3 DNA. D genes are given only for firm matches. Only part of the rows carry a size: once, few, many, or a class if the clone is expanded.

- | 14 | TRBJ1-1 | - | TRBV6-5 | CASSETVKYTEAFF | TGTGCCAGCAGTGAAACGGTTAAGTACACTGAAGCTTTCTTT
- | 17 | TRBJ2-3 | once | TRBV30 | CAWSVITGHRYTDTQYF | TGTGCCTGGAGTGTAATTACGGGACACCGATACACAGATACGCAGTATTTT
- | 15 | TRBJ2-1 | - | TRBV5-1 | CASSLVAGTYNEQFF | TGCGCCAGCAGCTTGGTAGCAGGGACCTACAATGAGCAGTTCTTC
TRBD1 | 12 | TRBJ2-7 | once | TRBV29-1 | CSAETGAGWVNF | TGCAGCGCAGAGACAGGGGCCGGCTGGGTTAACTTC
TRBD1 | 14 | TRBJ2-5 | - | TRBV7-2 | CASSPQGASETQYF | TGTGCCAGCAGCCCCCAGGGGGCATCAGAGACCCAGTACTTC
- | 13 | TRBJ2-2 | once | TRBV6-1 | CATTNRDTGELFF | TGTGCCACCACGAACCGAGACACCGGGGAGCTGTTTTTT
TRBD2 | 13 | TRBJ2-1 | - | TRBV4-1 | CASSHSSGTSWFF | TGCGCCAGCAGCCATTCATCCGGGACTAGCTGGTTCTTC
TRBD2 | 13 | TRBJ2-1 | - | TRBV19 | CASSTLAGFDGFF | TGTGCCAGTAGTACACTAGCGGGATTCGATGGGTTCTTC
- | 14 | TRBJ1-4 | - | TRBV10-2 | CASSLRATNEKLFF | TGCGCCAGCAGTTTACGTGCAACTAATGAAAAACTGTTTTTT
- | 14 | TRBJ2-7 | - | TRBV10-1 | CASSEGRGPYEQYF | TGCGCCAGCAGTGAGGGTAGGGGACCCTACGAGCAGTACTTC
TRBD1 | 13 | TRBJ2-1 | once | TRBV6-6 | CASKGTGGNEQFF | TGTGCCAGTAAAGGGACAGGGGGAAATGAGCAGTTCTTC
- | 12 | TRBJ2-3 | - | TRBV27 | CASHASTDTQYF | TGTGCCAGCCATGCAAGTACAGATACGCAGTATTTT
- | 15 | TRBJ1-1 | - | TRBV27 | CASRLPGATNTEAFF | TGTGCCAGCAGGTTACCAGGGGCGACGAACACTGAAGCTTTCTTT
TRBD1 | 12 | TRBJ1-1 | - | TRBV6-5 | CASSYSKGAVTF | TGTGCCAGCAGTTACTCGAAGGGGGCGGTAACTTTT
TRBD1 | 12 | TRBJ1-2 | few | TRBV28 | CATQGEPYGYTF | TGTGCCACCCAGGGGGAACCCTATGGCTACACCTTC
- | 14 | TRBJ2-3 | - | TRBV7-3 | CASSLGGATDTQYF | TGTGCCAGCAGCTTAGGAGGGGCCACAGATACGCAGTATTTT
- | 14 | TRBJ1-1 | - | TRBV5-8 | CASSWGLLNTEAFF | TGTGCCAGCAGCTGGGGACTGCTGAACACTGAAGCTTTCTTT
- | 13 | TRBJ1-2 | - | TRBV6-5 | CASSYRSGDGYTF | TGTGCCAGCAGTTACCGTTCAGGGGATGGCTACACCTTC
- | 11 | TRBJ2-5 | - | TRBV20-1 | CSGTRQETQYF | TGCAGTGGAACCCGGCAAGAGACCCAGTACTTC
- | 13 | TRBJ1-1 | - | TRBV9 | CASSVREHTEAFF | TGTGCCAGCAGCGTTAGGGAGCACACTGAAGCTTTCTTT
- | 12 | TRBJ1-3 | - | TRBV5-1 | CASSLAGNTIYF | TGCGCCAGCAGCTTGGCCGGGAACACCATATATTTT
- | 15 | TRBJ2-7 | - | TRBV10-3 | CAISPGGGQVYEQYF | TGTGCCATCTCCCCGGGAGGGGGACAGGTCTACGAGCAGTACTTC
TRBD2 | 17 | TRBJ2-6 | - | TRBV5-1 | CASSAREVGSGANVLTF | TGCGCCAGCAGCGCCCGGGAGGTGGGCTCTGGGGCCAACGTCCTGACTTTC
- | 16 | TRBJ1-3 | - | TRBV28 | CASSSTGYGSGNTIYF | TGTGCCAGCAGCTCCACAGGGTACGGCTCTGGAAACACCATATATTTT
- | 14 | TRBJ2-7 | - | TRBV6-1 | CASSEALGTAEQYF | TGTGCCAGCAGTGAAGCGCTAGGGACGGCCGAGCAGTACTTC
TRBD1 | 14 | TRBJ2-5 | - | TRBV7-2 | CASSTRTGLETQYF | TGTGCCAGCAGCACTCGGACAGGGTTAGAGACCCAGTACTTC
TRBD1 | 15 | TRBJ1-2 | - | TRBV5-1 | CASSLAGQVALGYTF | TGCGCCAGCAGCTTGGCGGGACAGGTCGCCCTAGGCTACACCTTC
- | 12 | TRBJ2-4 | - | TRBV4-2 | CASSPGVNIQYF | TGTGCCAGCAGCCCCGGGGTAAACATTCAGTACTTC
- | 14 | TRBJ1-1 | - | TRBV6-5 | CASTPAPGRVEAFF | TGTGCCAGCACCCCAGCTCCAGGGAGAGTTGAAGCTTTCTTT
- | 13 | TRBJ1-1 | - | TRBV13 | CASSLETTLEAFF | TGTGCCAGCAGCTTAGAGACAACCCTTGAAGCTTTCTTT
- | 18 | TRBJ2-2 | - | TRBV5-6 | CASSPERWTKTNTGELFF | TGTGCCAGCAGCCCGGAGCGGTGGACTAAAACGAACACCGGGGAGCTGTTTTTT
TRBD2 | 17 | TRBJ2-7 | - | TRBV4-1 | CASSQTPGLAGRYEQYF | TGCGCCAGCAGCCAAACCCCGGGACTAGCGGGCCGTTACGAGCAGTACTTC
- | 16 | TRBJ2-5 | - | TRBV30 | CAWSTRLGPTQETQYF | TGTGCCTGGAGTACCCGACTAGGACCTACTCAAGAGACCCAGTACTTC
TRBD1 | 15 | TRBJ2-7 | - | TRBV4-1 | CASNQVGTGAYEQYF | TGCGCCAGCAACCAAGTTGGGACAGGGGCCTACGAGCAGTACTTC
- | 16 | TRBJ2-7 | few | TRBV4-2 | CASSQDQDAASYEQYF | TGTGCCAGCAGCCAAGATCAGGACGCGGCGTCCTACGAGCAGTACTTC
TRBD1 | 15 | TRBJ2-7 | - | TRBV25-1 | CASSDIRQGAYEQYF | TGTGCCAGCAGTGATATCCGACAGGGGGCCTACGAGCAGTACTTC
- | 14 | TRBJ1-4 | once | TRBV6-5 | CASRPQGSNEKLFF | TGTGCCAGCAGACCCCAGGGGTCGAATGAAAAACTGTTTTTT
- | 15 | TRBJ1-1 | - | TRBV19 | CGTGPAFRMNTEAFF | TGTGGCACAGGGCCCGCTTTCCGCATGAACACTGAAGCTTTCTTT
- | 15 | TRBJ2-7 | once | TRBV6-5 | CASSYLGGQHYEQYF | TGTGCCAGCAGTTACCTGGGCGGACAGCACTACGAGCAGTACTTC
TRBD1 | 14 | TRBJ1-6 | few | TRBV30 | CALAGTGDHSPLHF | TGTGCCTTAGCCGGGACAGGGGATCATTCACCCCTCCACTTT
TRBD2 | 18 | TRBJ2-1 | - | TRBV7-9 | CASSLAKATSGSYNEQFF | TGTGCCAGCAGCTTAGCGAAGGCGACTAGCGGGAGCTACAATGAGCAGTTCTTC
- | 14 | TRBJ1-2 | - | TRBV6-1 | CASSEGGRLDGYTF | TGTGCCAGCAGTGAAGGAGGCCGGCTAGATGGCTACACCTTC
- | 13 | TRBJ2-3 | - | TRBV12-5 | CASAPGPTDTQYF | TGTGCTAGTGCCCCGGGCCCTACAGATACGCAGTATTTT
- | 13 | TRBJ1-2 | - | TRBV27 | CASKEGGAYGYTF | TGTGCCAGCAAGGAAGGGGGAGCCTATGGCTACACCTTC
TRBD2 | 15 | TRBJ2-1 | - | TRBV7-3 | CASSLGTSDYNEQFF | TGTGCCAGCAGCTTGGGGACTAGCGATTACAATGAGCAGTTCTTC
- | 13 | TRBJ1-1 | - | TRBV27 | CASSFNLNTEAFF | TGTGCCAGCAGTTTTAACCTGAACACTGAAGCTTTCTTT
- | 13 | TRBJ1-3 | - | TRBV2 | CATRESSGNTIYF | TGTGCCACCCGGGAGAGCTCTGGAAACACCATATATTTT
- | 12 | TRBJ2-7 | - | TRBV11-2 | CASSSQRVEQYF | TGTGCCAGCAGCTCTCAACGGGTCGAGCAGTACTTC
- | 12 | TRBJ2-7 | - | TRBV7-9 | CASSRGLQEQYF | TGTGCCAGCAGCCGTGGACTCCAGGAGCAGTACTTC
TRBD1 | 12 | TRBJ1-2 | - | TRBV10-3 | CAIGGQAYGYTF | TGTGCCATCGGGGGACAGGCCTATGGCTACACCTTC
- | 12 | TRBJ1-1 | - | TRBV18 | CASSQGSTEAFF | TGTGCCAGCTCCCAGGGGAGCACTGAAGCTTTCTTT
- | 9 | TRBJ1-2 | - | TRBV28 | CASSPTQAF | TGTGCCAGCAGTCCTACGCAGGCCTTC
- | 14 | TRBJ2-7 | once | TRBV7-6 | CASSLMDGAYEQYF | TGTGCCAGCAGCTTAATGGACGGAGCCTACGAGCAGTACTTC